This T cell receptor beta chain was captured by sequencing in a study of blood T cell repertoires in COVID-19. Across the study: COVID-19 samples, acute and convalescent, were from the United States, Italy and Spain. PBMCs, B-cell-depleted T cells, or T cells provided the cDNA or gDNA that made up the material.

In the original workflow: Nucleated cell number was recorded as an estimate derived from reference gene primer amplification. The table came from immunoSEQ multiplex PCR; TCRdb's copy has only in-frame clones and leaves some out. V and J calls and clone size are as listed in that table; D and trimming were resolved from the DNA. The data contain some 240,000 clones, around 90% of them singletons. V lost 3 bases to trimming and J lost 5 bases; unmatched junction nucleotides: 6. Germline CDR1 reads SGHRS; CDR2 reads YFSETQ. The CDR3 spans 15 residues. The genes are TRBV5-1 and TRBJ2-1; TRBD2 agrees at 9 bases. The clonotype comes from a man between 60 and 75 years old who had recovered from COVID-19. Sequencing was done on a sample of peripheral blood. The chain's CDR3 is CASSSAGGGHNEQFF. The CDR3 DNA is TGCGCCAGCAGCTCAGCGGGGGGAGGCCACAATGAGCAGTTCTTC.